This T cell receptor beta chain was recovered during a study of regulatory T cells in long-lasting Graves disease. This sample's time point: persistent/refractory GD, antithyroid drugs over 5 years with positive TRAb. From RNA extracted from PBMCs, the TCR library was made. CDR1 and CDR2 (germline): SQVTM, ANQGSEA. V shed 4 bases and J shed 2 bases, with 21 bases lying between them. This CDR3 comprises 17 residues. Building of the TCR beta libraries involved iRepertoire HTBI primers and Arm-PCR of CDR3 regions. One entry per CDR3 protein, called by TCRdb with MiXCR from the multiplex PCR reads. The table records some 340,000 distinct CDR3 sequences, approximately 25% of them present only once.

The sequence came from a woman aged 40-49 years with Graves disease. The source material was peripheral blood mononuclear cells (PBMCs), sampled when the disease was refractory, from a patient treated with antithyroid drugs. The chain joins TRBV29-1 to TRBJ2-1; a possible D gene is TRBD1 (6 bases). In nucleotides, the CDR3 is TGCAGCGTTGCTGGACAGTTTATTTCAGGGGCCTACAATGAGCAGTTCTTC. Protein sequence: CSVAGQFISGAYNEQFF.